The subject of this entry is one T cell receptor (beta chain). Authors' analysis steps: Amplification from reference gene primers served as the basis for estimated nucleated cell counts. The table came from immunoSEQ multiplex PCR; TCRdb's copy has only in-frame clones and leaves some out. V and J calls and clone size are those listed in that table; D and trimming were worked out from the DNA. The sample lists approximately 67,000 clones; about 83% were seen once. This CDR3 has 13 amino acids. Germline V gene data show CDR1 as SGHVS and CDR2 as FQNEAQ. The V end was cut by 2 bases, the J end by 2 bases, with 6 bases between. This sample was taken from a study of blood T cell repertoires in COVID-19.

Sequenced input: peripheral blood. The V call is TRBV7-8, the J call TRBJ1-2; D is unresolved. This clonotype was sampled from a woman of 80 years or more with acute or convalescent COVID-19. CDR3 residues: CASSLPQNYGYTF. The CDR3 DNA follows: TGTGCCAGCAGCTTACCACAGAACTATGGCTACACCTTC.